The TCR beta chain under discussion was sequenced for a study of CD8 T cells in ankylosing spondylitis. With regard to this clonotype: Its target is not known.

One entry per CDR3 protein results from TCRdb running MiXCR on the 5' RACE reads. The sample lists 750,000 to 850,000 distinct CDR3 sequences, about an eighth seen once, with 0.51% in the top ten. CDR1 and CDR2 from the germline V gene are SGHNT and YENEEA. V was clipped by 0 bases and J by 5 bases; unmatched bases: 4. The CDR3 extends over 15 amino acids. Study results and limitations: One TCR beta motif, made up of about 8 highly homologous variants, appeared characteristic of ankylosing spondylitis blood. In ankylosing spondylitis patients, matched synovial fluid reportedly showed significant enrichment of disease-linked clones.

Sequenced: blood, either unsorted or a sorted T cell fraction (not recorded which). This clonotype was obtained from a male donor with ankylosing spondylitis. The chain carries TRBV11-3 and TRBJ2-1; 7 nucleotides line up with TRBD2. CDR3 sequence: CASSLDRSGDNEQFF. CDR3 DNA: TGTGCCAGCAGCTTAGATCGCAGCGGGGACAATGAGCAGTTCTTC.